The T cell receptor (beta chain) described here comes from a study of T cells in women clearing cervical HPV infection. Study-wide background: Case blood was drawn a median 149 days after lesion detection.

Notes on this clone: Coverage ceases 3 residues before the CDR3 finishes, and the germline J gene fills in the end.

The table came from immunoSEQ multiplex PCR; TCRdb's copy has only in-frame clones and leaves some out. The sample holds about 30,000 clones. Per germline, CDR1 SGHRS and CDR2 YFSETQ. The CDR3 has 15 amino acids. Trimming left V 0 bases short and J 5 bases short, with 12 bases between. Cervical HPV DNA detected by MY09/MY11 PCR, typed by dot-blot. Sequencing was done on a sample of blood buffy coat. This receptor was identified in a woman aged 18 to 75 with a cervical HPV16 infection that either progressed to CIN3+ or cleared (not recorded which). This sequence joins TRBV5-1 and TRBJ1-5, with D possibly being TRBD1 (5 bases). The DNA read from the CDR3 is TGCGCCAGCAGCTTGGCGAGGGGAGAGGATCAGCCC. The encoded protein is CASSLARGEDQP. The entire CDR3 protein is CASSLARGEDQPQHF.